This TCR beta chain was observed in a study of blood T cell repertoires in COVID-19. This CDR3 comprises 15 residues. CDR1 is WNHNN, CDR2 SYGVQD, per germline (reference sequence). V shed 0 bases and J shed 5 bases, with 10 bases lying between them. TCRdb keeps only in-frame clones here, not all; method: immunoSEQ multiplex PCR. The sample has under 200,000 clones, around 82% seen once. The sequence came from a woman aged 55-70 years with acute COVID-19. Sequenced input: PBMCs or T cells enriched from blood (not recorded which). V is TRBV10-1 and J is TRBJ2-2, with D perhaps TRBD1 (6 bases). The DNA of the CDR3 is TGCGCCAGCAGTGAGTCCGGGACAAGTACCGGGGAGCTGTTTTTT. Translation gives CASSESGTSTGELFF.